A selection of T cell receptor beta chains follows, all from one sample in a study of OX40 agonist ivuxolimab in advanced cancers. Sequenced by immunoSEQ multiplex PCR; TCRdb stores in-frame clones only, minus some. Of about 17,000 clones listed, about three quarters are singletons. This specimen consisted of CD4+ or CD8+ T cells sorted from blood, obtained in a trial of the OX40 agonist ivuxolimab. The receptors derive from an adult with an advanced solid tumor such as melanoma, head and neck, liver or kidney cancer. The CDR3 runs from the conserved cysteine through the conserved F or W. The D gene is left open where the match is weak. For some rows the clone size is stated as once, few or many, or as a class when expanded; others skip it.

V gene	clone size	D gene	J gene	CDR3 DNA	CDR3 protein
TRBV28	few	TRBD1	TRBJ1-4	TGTGCCAGCAGTAGGACAGGGGGAGGTGGAACTAATGAAAAACTGTTTTTT	CASSRTGGGGTNEKLFF
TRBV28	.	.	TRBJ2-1	TGTGCCAGCAGTTTCTCGGACAATGAGCAGTTCTTC	CASSFSDNEQFF
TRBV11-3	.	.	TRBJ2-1	TGTGCCAGCAGCTTCAGGGGGGCCTACAATGAGCAGTTCTTC	CASSFRGAYNEQFF
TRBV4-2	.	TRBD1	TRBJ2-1	TGTGCCAGCGGATGGTGGGGACAGGGCAACAATGAGCAGTTCTTC	CASGWWGQGNNEQFF
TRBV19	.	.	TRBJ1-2	TGTGCCAGTAGTCCGGGCTCCAGCTATGGCTACACCTTC	CASSPGSSYGYTF
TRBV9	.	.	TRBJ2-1	TGTGCCAGCAGCGTAACCGGGACAAAGAACAATGAGCAGTTCTTC	CASSVTGTKNNEQFF
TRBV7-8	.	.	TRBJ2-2	TGTGCCAGCAGCTTAGAACAGTTTAACGGGGAGCTGTTTTTT	CASSLEQFNGELFF
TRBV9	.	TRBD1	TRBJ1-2	TGTGCCAGCAGCGTACCGGACAGGGGGGTAGAGGGCTACACCTTC	CASSVPDRGVEGYTF
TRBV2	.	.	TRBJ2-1	TGTGCCAGCAGTGAGGAGGCCACCCCTTACAATGAGCAGTTCTTC	CASSEEATPYNEQFF
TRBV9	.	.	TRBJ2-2	TGTGCCAGCAGCCCTTCTGGCGGAGCGAACACCGGGGAGCTGTTTTTT	CASSPSGGANTGELFF
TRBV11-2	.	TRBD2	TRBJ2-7	TGTGCCAGCAGCCTTCCTAGCGGTCCCTACGAGCAGTACTTC	CASSLPSGPYEQYF
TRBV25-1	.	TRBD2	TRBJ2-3	TGTGCCAGCAGTGAACTAGCGGGAGGGCCCAGCACAGATACGCAGTATTTT	CASSELAGGPSTDTQYF
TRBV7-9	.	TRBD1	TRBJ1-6	TGTGCCAGCAGCCCAAGCGGGACAGCATTCAGGAGGTCACCCCTCCACTTT	CASSPSGTAFRRSPLHF
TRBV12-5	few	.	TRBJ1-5	TGTGCTAGTGGTTCCGGGGGGGGGCTCGATCAGCCCCAGCATTTT	CASGSGGGLDQPQHF
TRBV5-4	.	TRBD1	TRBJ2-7	TGTGCCAGCAGCTTGGACAGGGGATCCAACGAGCAGTACTTC	CASSLDRGSNEQYF
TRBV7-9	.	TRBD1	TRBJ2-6	TGTGCCAGCAGCCCAGGGGGCGCTGGGGCCAACGTCCTGACTTTC	CASSPGGAGANVLTF
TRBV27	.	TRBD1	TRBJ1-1	TGTGCCAGCAGTTTAACACAGGGGGCACGCGCTGAAGCTTTCTTT	CASSLTQGARAEAFF
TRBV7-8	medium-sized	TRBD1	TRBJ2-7	TGTGCCAGCAGCCAAAAGAGGGGGACAGGGGCGACGGGCGAGCAGTACTTC	CASSQKRGTGATGEQYF
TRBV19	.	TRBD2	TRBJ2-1	TGTGCCAGTAGTTCGGGGGGAATTTACAATGAGCAGTTCTTC	CASSSGGIYNEQFF
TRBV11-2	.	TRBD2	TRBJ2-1	TGTGCCAGCAGCCCCTATATGACTAGCGCAAACAATGAGCAGTTCTTC	CASSPYMTSANNEQFF
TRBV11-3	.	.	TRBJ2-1	TGTGCCAGCAGCTTGGGCTTCTACAATGAGCAGTTCTTC	CASSLGFYNEQFF
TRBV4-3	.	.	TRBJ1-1	TGCGCCAGCAGCCAAGGGGGCAGGCCCAACACTGAAGCTTTCTTT	CASSQGGRPNTEAFF
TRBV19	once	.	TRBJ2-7	TGTGCCAGTAGTCCCCCCGGGACTCACGAGCAGTACTTC	CASSPPGTHEQYF
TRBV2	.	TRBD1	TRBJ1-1	TGTGCCAGCAGTTACTCCGGGACAGGGGGCACTGAAGCTTTCTTT	CASSYSGTGGTEAFF
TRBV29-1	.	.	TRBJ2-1	TGCAGCGTTGAGGACATTTACAATGAGCAGTTCTTC	CSVEDIYNEQFF
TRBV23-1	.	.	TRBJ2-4	TGCGCCAGCGGGTCCAAGACTTGGGTGACCAAAAACATTCAGTACTTC	CASGSKTWVTKNIQYF
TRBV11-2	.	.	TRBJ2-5	TGTGCCAGCAGCTTAGCCTTCGGCCCCGGGGAGACCCAGTACTTC	CASSLAFGPGETQYF
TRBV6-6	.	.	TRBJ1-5	TGTGCCAGCAGTTACGCAGGGTCGGATCAGCCCCAGCATTTT	CASSYAGSDQPQHF
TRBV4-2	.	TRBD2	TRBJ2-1	TGTGCCAGCAGGCCCCTAGCGGGAGGAATGAATGAGCAGTTCTTC	CASRPLAGGMNEQFF
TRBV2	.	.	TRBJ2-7	TGTGCCAGCCTCAGGGAGGACTTCTCCTACGAGCAGTACTTC	CASLREDFSYEQYF
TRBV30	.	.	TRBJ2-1	TGTGCCTGGAGTGTAGACAGGAGACTGTCCAATGAGCAGTTCTTC	CAWSVDRRLSNEQFF
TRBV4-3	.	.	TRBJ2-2	TGCGCCAGCAGCCAGTATAGGGGGACCGGGGAGCTGTTTTTT	CASSQYRGTGELFF
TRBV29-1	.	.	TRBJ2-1	TGCAGCGTTGAAGGAGGTCCCGGCTCCTACAATGAGCAGTTCTTC	CSVEGGPGSYNEQFF
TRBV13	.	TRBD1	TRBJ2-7	TGTGCCAGCAGCTTAGCCAGGGACAGTGAGCTCTACGAGCAGTACTTC	CASSLARDSELYEQYF
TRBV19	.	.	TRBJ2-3	TGTGCCAGTAGTATAGTTGATACGCAGTATTTT	CASSIVDTQYF
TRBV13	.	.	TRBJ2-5	TGTGCCAGCAGCTTGGGTCCCGGTGGGACCCAGTACTTC	CASSLGPGGTQYF
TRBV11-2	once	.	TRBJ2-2	TGTGCCAGCAGCTTAGATCTCCTGTATTCAAACGCCGGGGAGCTGTTTTTT	CASSLDLLYSNAGELFF
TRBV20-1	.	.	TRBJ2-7	TGCAGTGCTTACAGGGCGGGGGAGCAGTACTTC	CSAYRAGEQYF
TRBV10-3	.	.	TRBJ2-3	TGTGCCATCAGTGAGGACTCCTCTAGCACAGATACGCAGTATTTT	CAISEDSSSTDTQYF
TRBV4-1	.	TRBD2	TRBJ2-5	TGCGCCAGCAGCCACCAAGACGGACTAGCGGGAGGTATCCAAGAGACCCAGTACTTC	CASSHQDGLAGGIQETQYF
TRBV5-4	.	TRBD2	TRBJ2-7	TGTGCCAGCAGCTTACCGGGACTAGCGGGAGAGGCCAGCTACGAGCAGTACTTC	CASSLPGLAGEASYEQYF